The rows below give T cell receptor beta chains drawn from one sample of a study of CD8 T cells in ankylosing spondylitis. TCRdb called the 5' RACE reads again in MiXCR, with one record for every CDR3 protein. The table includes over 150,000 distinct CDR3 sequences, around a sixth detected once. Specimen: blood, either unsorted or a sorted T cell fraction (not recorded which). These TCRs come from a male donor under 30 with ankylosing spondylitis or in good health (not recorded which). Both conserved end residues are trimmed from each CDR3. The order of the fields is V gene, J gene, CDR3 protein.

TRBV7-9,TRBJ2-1,ASSLVNEQF
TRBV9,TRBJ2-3,ASSVKPTTDTQY
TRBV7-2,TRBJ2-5,ASSGGTSGQETQY
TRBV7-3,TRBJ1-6,ASSVTDSYNSPLH
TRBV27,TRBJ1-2,ASSLVGGSGGYT
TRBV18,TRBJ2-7,ASSLGVQALDEQY
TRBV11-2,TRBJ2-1,ASSPVWGYNEQF
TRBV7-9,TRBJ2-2,ASSLGALAGDTGELF
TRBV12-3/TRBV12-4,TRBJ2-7,ASSFELAGGEQY
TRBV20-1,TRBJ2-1,SARRGAYNEQF
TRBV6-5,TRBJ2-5,ASRSTRGQY
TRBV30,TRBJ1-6,ARRPDYNSPLH
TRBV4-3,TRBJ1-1,ASSQGARGGGAGTEAF
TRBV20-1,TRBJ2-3,SARSGSGTDTQY
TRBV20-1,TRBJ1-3,SVSGSGNTIY
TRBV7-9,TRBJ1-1,ASSLNQGGDTEAF
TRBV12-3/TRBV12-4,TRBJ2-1,ASSTTGTSSYNEQF
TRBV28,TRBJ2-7,ASSPPDTGNLY
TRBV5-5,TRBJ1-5,ASSRGPANQPQH
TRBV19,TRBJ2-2,ASSRRTGELF
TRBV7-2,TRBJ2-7,ASSSQPTGLTIEQY
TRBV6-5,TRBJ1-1,ASSSDRLQAF
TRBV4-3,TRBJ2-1,ASSQDLGTGRIEQF